These T cell receptor beta chains were read from a single sample in a study of CD8 T cells in Susac syndrome. Each CDR3 protein is one row after TCRdb ran MiXCR on the immunoSEQ multiplex PCR reads. The table includes about 160,000 distinct CDR3 sequences, approximately 92% detected once. The sample consisted of CD4+ T cells from PBMCs. The receptors originated from a human donor in good health. CDR3s include the opening cysteine and the closing phenylalanine or tryptophan.

CASSFRSGLVGEQFF	15	TRBV12-3/TRBV12-4	TRBJ2-1
CSAKTRRLAGGTGELFF	17	TRBV20-1	TRBJ2-2
CSARVSGRAYYGYTF	15	TRBV20-1	TRBJ1-2
CASISGDRNYGYTF	14	TRBV6-6	TRBJ1-2
CASSLRQGRGGGYTF	15	TRBV5-1	TRBJ1-2
CASSQDLTGWGEQFF	15	TRBV4-1	TRBJ2-1
CSVRGRANTEAFF	13	TRBV29-1	TRBJ1-1
CSASGGRRWSSYEQYF	16	TRBV20-1	TRBJ2-7
CASRPGTGLWTNEKLFF	17	TRBV6-1	TRBJ1-4
CASSPIEGGRAEQYF	15	TRBV3-1	TRBJ2-7
CASSPRHLSNYGYTF	15	TRBV23-1	TRBJ1-2
CASSARTGSGNTEAFF	16	TRBV2	TRBJ1-1
CASSSRGRLLGKLFF	15	TRBV6-6	TRBJ1-4
CSVARRLPDYEQYF	14	TRBV29-1	TRBJ2-7
CASSVGLGGFGNTIYF	16	TRBV6-1	TRBJ1-3
CASSPRQGGNGYTF	14	TRBV11-2	TRBJ1-2